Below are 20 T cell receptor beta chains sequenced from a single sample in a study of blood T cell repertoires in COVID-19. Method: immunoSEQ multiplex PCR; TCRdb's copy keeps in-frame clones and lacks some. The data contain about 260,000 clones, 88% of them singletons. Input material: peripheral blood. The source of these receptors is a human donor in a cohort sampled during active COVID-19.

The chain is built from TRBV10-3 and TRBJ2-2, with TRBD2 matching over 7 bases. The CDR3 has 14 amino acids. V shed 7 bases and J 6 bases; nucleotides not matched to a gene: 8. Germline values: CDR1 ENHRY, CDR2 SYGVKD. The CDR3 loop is CAITGTILSGELFF. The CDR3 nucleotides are TGTGCCATCACAGGGACTATTCTCTCCGGGGAGCTGTTTTTT.

The CDR3 reads CASSQDRQTKTF. CDR3 DNA: TGCGCCAGCAGCCAAGATCGACAGACGAAGACCTTC. J is TRBJ1-2 and V is TRBV4-1; weak D call: TRBD1 (5 bases). Germline lookup yields CDR1 MGHRA and CDR2 YSYEKL. The CDR3 consists of 12 residues. The ends were cut back, 0 bases at V and 14 bases at J, with 13 bases in the middle.

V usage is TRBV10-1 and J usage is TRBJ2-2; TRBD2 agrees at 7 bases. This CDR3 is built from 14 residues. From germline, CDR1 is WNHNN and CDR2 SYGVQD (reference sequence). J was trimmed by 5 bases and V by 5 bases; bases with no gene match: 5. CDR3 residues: CASSPGGRTGELFF. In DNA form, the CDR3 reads TGCGCCAGCAGTCCGGGGGGTAGGACCGGGGAGCTGTTTTTT.

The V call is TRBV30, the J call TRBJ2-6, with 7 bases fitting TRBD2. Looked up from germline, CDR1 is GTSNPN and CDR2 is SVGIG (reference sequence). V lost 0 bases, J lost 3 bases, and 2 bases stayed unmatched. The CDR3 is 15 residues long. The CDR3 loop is CAWSVGGNGANVLTF. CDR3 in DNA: TGTGCCTGGAGTGTCGGGGGGAATGGGGCCAACGTCCTGACTTTC.

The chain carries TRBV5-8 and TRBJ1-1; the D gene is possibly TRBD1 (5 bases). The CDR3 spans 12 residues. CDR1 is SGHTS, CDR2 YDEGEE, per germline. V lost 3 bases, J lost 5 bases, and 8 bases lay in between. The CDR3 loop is CASSSGWTEAFF. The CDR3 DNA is TGTGCCAGCAGCTCAGGGTGGACTGAAGCTTTCTTT.

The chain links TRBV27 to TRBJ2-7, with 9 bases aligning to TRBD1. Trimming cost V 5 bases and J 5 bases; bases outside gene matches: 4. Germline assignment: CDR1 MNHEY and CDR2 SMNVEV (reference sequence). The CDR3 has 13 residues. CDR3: CASSLQGAHEQYF. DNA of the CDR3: TGTGCCAGCAGTCTACAGGGGGCGCACGAGCAGTACTTC.

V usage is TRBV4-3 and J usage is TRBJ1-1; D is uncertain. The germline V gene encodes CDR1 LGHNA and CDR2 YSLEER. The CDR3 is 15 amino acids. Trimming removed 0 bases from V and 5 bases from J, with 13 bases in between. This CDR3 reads CASSQDDRGWTEAFF. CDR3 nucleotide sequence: TGCGCCAGCAGCCAAGACGATCGGGGTTGGACTGAAGCTTTCTTT.

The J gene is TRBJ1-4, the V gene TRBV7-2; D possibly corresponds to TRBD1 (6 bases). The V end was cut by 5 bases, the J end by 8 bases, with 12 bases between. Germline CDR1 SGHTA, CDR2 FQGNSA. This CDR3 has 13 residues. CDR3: CASSAGQSEKLFF. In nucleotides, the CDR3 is TGTGCCAGCAGCGCCGGACAGTCAGAAAAACTGTTTTTT.

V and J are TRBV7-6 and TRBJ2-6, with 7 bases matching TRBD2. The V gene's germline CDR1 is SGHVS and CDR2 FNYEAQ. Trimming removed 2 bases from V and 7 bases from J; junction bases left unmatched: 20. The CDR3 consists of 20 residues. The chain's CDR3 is CASSLRSGDYTHLGANVLTF. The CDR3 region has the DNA TGTGCCAGCAGCTTAAGGTCGGGGGACTACACGCACCTGGGTGCCAACGTCCTGACTTTC.

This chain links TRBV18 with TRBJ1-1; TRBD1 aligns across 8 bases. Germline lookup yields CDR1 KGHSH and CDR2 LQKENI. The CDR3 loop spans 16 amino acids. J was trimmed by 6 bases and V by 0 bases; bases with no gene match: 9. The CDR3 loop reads CASSPPIQGGWSEAFF. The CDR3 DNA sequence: TGTGCCAGCTCACCACCAATACAGGGGGGATGGTCTGAAGCTTTCTTT.

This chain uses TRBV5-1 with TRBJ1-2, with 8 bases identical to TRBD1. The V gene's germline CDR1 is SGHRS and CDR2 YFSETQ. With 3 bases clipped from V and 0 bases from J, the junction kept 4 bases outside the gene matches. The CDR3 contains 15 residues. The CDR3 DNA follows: TGCGCCAGCAGCTACCGGACAGGGTCTAACTATGGCTACACCTTC. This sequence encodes CASSYRTGSNYGYTF.

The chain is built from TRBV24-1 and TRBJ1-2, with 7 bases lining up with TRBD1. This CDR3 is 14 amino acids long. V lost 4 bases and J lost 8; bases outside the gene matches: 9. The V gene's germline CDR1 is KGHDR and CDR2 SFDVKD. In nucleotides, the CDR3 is TGTGCCACCAGTGACCCCACAGGGGTGGTGGGCTACACCTTC. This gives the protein CATSDPTGVVGYTF.

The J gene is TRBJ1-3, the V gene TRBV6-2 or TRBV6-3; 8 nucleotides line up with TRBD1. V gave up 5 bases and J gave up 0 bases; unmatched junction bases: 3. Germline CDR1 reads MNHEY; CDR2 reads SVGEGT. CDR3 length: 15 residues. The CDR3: CASSRDRSSGNTIYF. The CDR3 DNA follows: TGTGCCAGCAGTCGGGACAGGAGCTCTGGAAACACCATATATTTT.

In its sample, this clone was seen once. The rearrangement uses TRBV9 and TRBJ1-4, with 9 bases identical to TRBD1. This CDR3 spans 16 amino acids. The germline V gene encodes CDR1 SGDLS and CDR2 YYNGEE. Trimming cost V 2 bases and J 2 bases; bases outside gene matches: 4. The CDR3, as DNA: TGTGCCAGCAGCGTCACAGGGGGCAGTACTAATGAAAAACTGTTTTTT. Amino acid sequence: CASSVTGGSTNEKLFF. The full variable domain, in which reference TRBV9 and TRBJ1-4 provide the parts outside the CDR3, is DSGVTQTPKHLITATGQRVTLRCSPRSGDLSVYWYQQSLDQGLQFLIQYYNGEERAKGNILERFSAQQFPDLHSELNLSSLELGDSALYFCASSVTGGSTNEKLFFGSGTQLSVL.

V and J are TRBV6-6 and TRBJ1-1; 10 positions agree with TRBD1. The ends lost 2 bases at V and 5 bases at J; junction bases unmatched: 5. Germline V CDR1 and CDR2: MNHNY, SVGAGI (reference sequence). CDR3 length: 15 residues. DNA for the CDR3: TGTGCCAGCAGTTACGAAGGGACAGGGGAGACTGAAGCTTTCTTT. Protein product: CASSYEGTGETEAFF.

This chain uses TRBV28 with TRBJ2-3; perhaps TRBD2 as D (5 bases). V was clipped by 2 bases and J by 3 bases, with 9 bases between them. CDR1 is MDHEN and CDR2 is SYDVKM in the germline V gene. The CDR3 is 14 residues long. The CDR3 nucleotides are TGTGCCAGCAGTTTACTCCGGGGTACAGATACGCAGTATTTT. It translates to CASSLLRGTDTQYF. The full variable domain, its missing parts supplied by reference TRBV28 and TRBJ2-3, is DVKVTQSSRYLVKRTGEKVFLECVQDMDHENMFWYRQDPGLGLRLIYFSYDVKMKEKGDIPEGYSVSREKKERFSLILESASTNQTSMYLCASSLLRGTDTQYFGPGTRLTVL.

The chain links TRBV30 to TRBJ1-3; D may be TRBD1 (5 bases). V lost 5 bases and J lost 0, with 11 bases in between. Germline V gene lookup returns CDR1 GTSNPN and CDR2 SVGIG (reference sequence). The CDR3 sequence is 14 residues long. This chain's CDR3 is CAWPTDTSGNTIYF. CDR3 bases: TGTGCCTGGCCGACAGATACCTCTGGAAACACCATATATTTT.

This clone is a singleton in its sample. The CDR3 DNA reads as TGTGCCAGCAGCCCGACCGGGACAGGGGGCAAAGAAAAACTGTTTTTT. Encoded protein: CASSPTGTGGKEKLFF. The chain is built from TRBV6-2 or TRBV6-3 and TRBJ1-4, with TRBD1 identical over 12 bases. Germline V gene data show CDR1 as MNHEY and CDR2 as SVGEGT. The CDR3 is 16 amino acids. V trimming: 6 bases; J trimming: 8 bases; junction bases outside the gene matches: 10.

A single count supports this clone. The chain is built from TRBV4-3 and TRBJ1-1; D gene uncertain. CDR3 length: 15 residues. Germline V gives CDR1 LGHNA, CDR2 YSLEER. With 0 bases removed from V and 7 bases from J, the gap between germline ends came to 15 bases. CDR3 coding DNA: TGCGCCAGCAGCCAAGATTTGGCAGCGATGAATGAAGCTTTCTTT. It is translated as CASSQDLAAMNEAFF.

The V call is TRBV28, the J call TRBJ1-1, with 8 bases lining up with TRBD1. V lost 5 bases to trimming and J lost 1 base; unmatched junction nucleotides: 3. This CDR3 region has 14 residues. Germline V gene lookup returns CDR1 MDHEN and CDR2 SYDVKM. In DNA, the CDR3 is TGTGCCAGCAGTGAAGACAGGGGGAACACTGAAGCTTTCTTT. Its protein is CASSEDRGNTEAFF.